The next 29 T cell receptor beta chains were all read from a single sample in a study of shared clonotypes between healthy human individuals. Clones were read by immunoSEQ multiplex PCR, and TCRdb kept only the in-frame ones, dropping some. The table includes about 490,000 clones, around 80% detected once. The specimen sequenced was PBMCs. The source is a woman aged 40 to 50 in good health. Some clones in this sample may be carry-over from other donors' samples.

The chain's CDR3 is CASSLTVAGTDTQYF. The CDR3 DNA reads as TGTGCCAGCAGTCTGACAGTGGCGGGCACAGATACGCAGTATTTT. This chain connects TRBV27 to TRBJ2-3, with D perhaps TRBD1 (5 bases). Deletions cut 5 bases from V and 1 base from J, with 13 bases between. This CDR3 region has 15 residues. Per germline, CDR1 MNHEY and CDR2 SMNVEV (reference sequence).

The rearrangement joins TRBV5-8 to TRBJ2-7; 15 nucleotides align to TRBD2. From germline, CDR1 is SGHTS and CDR2 YDEGEE. V was pared by 4 bases and J by 4 bases, with 3 bases of the junction left unmatched. The length of the CDR3 is 15 residues. The CDR3 DNA sequence: TGTGCCAGCAGCCTGGGACTAGCGGGAGGATACGAGCAGTACTTC. Residues: CASSLGLAGGYEQYF.

The gene calls are TRBV7-2 and TRBJ2-1; D could derive from TRBD1 or TRBD2 (5 bases each). Trimming removed 5 bases from V and 13 bases from J, with 15 bases in between. Germline CDR1 is SGHTA and CDR2 is FQGNSA. The CDR3 consists of 12 residues. Here the CDR3 DNA reads TGTGCCAGCAGCGAGCCCCCCGGGGCCCAGTTCTTC. This translates into CASSEPPGAQFF. Full variable domain (outside the CDR3, taken from reference TRBV7-2 and TRBJ2-1): GAGVSQSPSNKVTEKGKDVELRCDPISGHTALYWYRQSLGQGLEFLIYFQGNSAPDKSGLPSDRFSAERTGGSVSTLTIQRTQQEDSAVYLCASSEPPGAQFFGPGTRLTVL.

V gene TRBV21-1 combines with J gene TRBJ2-1. TRBV21-1 corresponds to a pseudogene. The CDR3 is 16 amino acids. The CDR3 loop is CASSTGTPTPYNEQFF. The CDR3 DNA follows: TGTGCCAGCAGCACCGGGACCCCGACTCCCTACAATGAGCAGTTCTTC.

The V gene is TRBV18, the J gene TRBJ2-1; the D call may be TRBD1 or TRBD2 (6 bases each). The CDR3 is 16 amino acids. Trimming stripped 4 bases from V and 5 bases from J, with 18 bases between. From germline, CDR1 is KGHSH and CDR2 LQKENI. CDR3 loop: CASSLLGGTLDNEQFF. In DNA, the CDR3 is TGTGCCAGCTCACTACTAGGCGGGACACTTGACAATGAGCAGTTCTTC.

A note on this clone: The identical CDR3 is also encoded by other nucleotide sequences in the sample. The chain links TRBV28 to TRBJ2-3; TRBD2 agrees at 10 bases. The CDR3 runs 16 residues. The germline gives CDR1 MDHEN, CDR2 SYDVKM. The V segment lost 6 bases and the J segment 8 bases; nucleotides outside the gene matches: 14. Written as DNA, the CDR3 is TGTGCCAGCAGCCACCGTGCTAGCGGGAGTTGGGTTACGCAGTATTTT. It is translated as CASSHRASGSWVTQYF.

This sequence joins TRBV5-1 and TRBJ2-7; TRBD2 matches 7 bases. The CDR3 extends over 14 amino acids. V shed 7 bases, J shed 2 bases, and the junction held 9 bases outside the gene matches. CDR1 is SGHRS, CDR2 YFSETQ, per germline. Written as DNA, the CDR3 is TGCGCCAGCGGCCCCGGGGGAGGGACCTACGAGCAGTACTTC. Protein product: CASGPGGGTYEQYF.

This rearrangement joins TRBV27 to TRBJ2-7; 7 bases map to TRBD2. Trimming removed 5 bases from V and 0 bases from J; junction bases left unmatched: 7. The CDR3 totals 15 residues. Germline loops: CDR1 MNHEY, CDR2 SMNVEV (reference sequence). The CDR3 loop is CASSPLGGSSYEQYF. CDR3 nucleotides: TGTGCCAGCAGTCCCCTCGGGGGGAGCTCCTACGAGCAGTACTTC.

This clone has ten or more counts. The rearrangement links TRBV19 to TRBJ2-7; D gene ambiguous. This CDR3 is 13 amino acids long. Trimming stripped 6 bases from V and 0 bases from J, with 9 bases between. Germline assignment: CDR1 LNHDA and CDR2 SQIVND (reference sequence). The chain's CDR3 is CASRALSSYEQYF. CDR3 DNA: TGTGCCAGTAGGGCCTTGAGCTCCTACGAGCAGTACTTC.

The rearrangement uses TRBV20-1 and TRBJ1-1, with D uncertain. CDR3 length: 11 amino acids. V was shortened by 7 bases and J by 2 bases, with 8 bases between the two germline ends. Germline V gene lookup returns CDR1 DFQATT and CDR2 SNEGSKA (reference sequence). The CDR3 loop reads CSVASNTEAFF. The CDR3, as DNA: TGCAGTGTAGCTAGCAACACTGAAGCTTTCTTT.

V usage is TRBV27 and J usage is TRBJ2-5; no clear D. Germline V CDR1 and CDR2: MNHEY, SMNVEV (reference sequence). Trimming stripped 1 base from V and 1 base from J, with 7 bases between. The CDR3 is made up of 14 amino acids. CDR3 nucleotides: TGTGCCAGCAGTTTATATGCCAGCCAAGAGACCCAGTACTTC. It codes for CASSLYASQETQYF.

V gene TRBV30 combines with J gene TRBJ1-5; D gene unclear. Germline V gene data show CDR1 as GTSNPN and CDR2 as SVGIG (reference sequence). The V and J ends lost 0 bases and 7 bases respectively, with 7 bases between them. The CDR3 extends over 12 amino acids. The CDR3, as DNA: TGTGCCTGGAGTGTTTCTGTGCAGCCCCAGCATTTT. Translation gives CAWSVSVQPQHF.

This clone appeared a single time. The chain has TRBV5-6 and TRBJ2-1, with 12 bases that match TRBD1. CDR1 SGHDT and CDR2 YYEEEE come from the germline V gene. The CDR3 contains 14 residues. The trim removed 4 bases at V and 12 bases at J, leaving 8 bases unmatched. CDR3 protein: CASSPAWDRGLQFF. The DNA for the CDR3 is TGTGCCAGCAGCCCTGCCTGGGACAGGGGGCTGCAGTTCTTC. The full variable domain, with the rest looked up from reference TRBV5-6 and TRBJ2-1, is DAGVTQSPTHLIKTRGQQVTLRCSPKSGHDTVSWYQQALGQGPQFIFQYYEEEERQRGNFPDRFSGHQFPNYSSELNVNALLLGDSALYLCASSPAWDRGLQFFGPGTRLTVL.

This chain connects TRBV28 to TRBJ1-3, with D possibly matching TRBD1 (6 bases). The V gene's germline CDR1 is MDHEN and CDR2 SYDVKM. The CDR3 totals 15 residues. V lost 8 bases to trimming and J lost 0 bases, with 14 bases between them. The CDR3 coding sequence is TGTGCCAGCGTAGGGGGGGGGTACTCTGGAAACACCATATATTTT. Its translation: CASVGGGYSGNTIYF.

Only a few counts were recorded for this clone. The genes are TRBV11-2 and TRBJ2-1, with D possibly TRBD2 on 6 matching bases. V dropped 3 bases and J dropped 0 bases, with 12 bases sitting between them. CDR3 length equals 16 residues. CDR1 is SGHAT and CDR2 is FQNNGV in the germline V gene. In nucleotides, the CDR3 is TGTGCCAGCAGCTTCTTTCGGGGGTCCTCCTACAATGAGCAGTTCTTC. The encoded protein is CASSFFRGSSYNEQFF.

This clone appeared many times. The chain couples TRBV10-1 to TRBJ2-3, with 8 bases aligning to TRBD2. The CDR3 extends over 14 amino acids. Germline CDR1 and CDR2: WNHNN and SYGVQD (reference sequence). The ends lost 4 bases at V and 5 bases at J; junction bases unmatched: 5. The CDR3 DNA is TGCGCCAGCAGTGCTGCGGGAGGTCTAGATACGCAGTATTTT. This encodes CASSAAGGLDTQYF.

The chain combines TRBV28 with TRBJ2-7, with 7 positions matching TRBD1. The CDR3 consists of 16 residues. Losses at the gene ends were 0 bases for V and 3 bases for J; bases not matched to a gene: 8. Germline CDR1 and CDR2: MDHEN and SYDVKM. The DNA of the CDR3 is TGTGCCAGCAGTTTATGGCTACCGGGACAGTACTACGAGCAGTACTTC. Its protein product is CASSLWLPGQYYEQYF.

The chain combines TRBV5-1 with TRBJ2-2, with D perhaps matching TRBD2 (5 bases). Germline V gene sequence: CDR1 SGHRS, CDR2 YFSETQ. This CDR3 comprises 14 residues. Trimming took off 5 bases at V and 5 bases at J, with 13 bases between the two ends. CDR3 residues: CASRGEPLTGELFF. The CDR3 coding sequence is TGCGCCAGCAGGGGAGAACCATTGACCGGGGAGCTGTTTTTT.

This clone has only a few counts. The CDR3 spells CASSLGAQNYEQYF. DNA of the CDR3: TGCGCCAGCAGCTTAGGCGCACAGAACTACGAGCAGTACTTC. The chain employs TRBV5-1 and TRBJ2-7; D ambiguous. The V gene lost 2 bases and the J gene lost 3 bases, with 12 bases spanning the gap. CDR3 length: 14 amino acids. CDR1 and CDR2 from the germline V gene are SGHRS and YFSETQ.

The chain recombines TRBV27 with TRBJ1-5; possible D gene TRBD1, 6 bases. The CDR3 has 14 amino acids. From germline, CDR1 is MNHEY and CDR2 SMNVEV (reference sequence). V dropped 6 bases and J dropped 4 bases, with 13 bases sitting between them. The CDR3 DNA is TGTGCCAGCAGAAATGCGGGGGCAAATCAGCCCCAGCATTTT. Translated, it gives CASRNAGANQPQHF.

The chain uses TRBV5-1 and TRBJ1-1; D ambiguous. V lost 0 bases and J 2 bases, leaving 5 bases between the germline ends. CDR1 is SGHRS, CDR2 YFSETQ, per germline. The CDR3 consists of 13 residues. This chain's CDR3 is CASSLVSNTEAFF. The CDR3 DNA reads TGCGCCAGCAGCTTGGTCAGTAACACTGAAGCTTTCTTT.

This clone was seen more than once but under ten times. The V call is TRBV5-4, the J call TRBJ2-1; 8 nucleotides match TRBD2. The CDR3 contains 15 residues. V was pared by 2 bases and J by 7 bases, with 8 bases of the junction left unmatched. CDR1 SGHNT and CDR2 YYREEE come from the germline V gene (reference sequence). In nucleotides, the CDR3 is TGTGCCAGCAGCTTAGAGCGGGAGTCGTGGAATGAGCAGTTCTTC. Protein sequence: CASSLERESWNEQFF.

The V call is TRBV7-2, the J call TRBJ2-2; D not certain. The CDR3 extends over 14 amino acids. Deletions cut 1 base from V and 6 bases from J, with 9 bases between. Germline V CDR1 and CDR2: SGHTA, FQGNSA. The chain's CDR3 is CASSLVLVAGELFF. CDR3 DNA: TGTGCCAGCAGCTTAGTTCTAGTCGCCGGGGAGCTGTTTTTT.

For this clone: This sample also contains other DNA sequences that code for the same CDR3. CDR3 residues: CASSVAGNTGELFF. As DNA, the CDR3 is TGTGCCAGCAGCGTAGCTGGGAACACCGGGGAGCTGTTTTTT. The chain carries TRBV9 and TRBJ2-2; D gene unclear. Germline V CDR1 and CDR2: SGDLS, YYNGEE. V dropped 0 bases and J dropped 1 base, with 4 bases sitting between them. There are 14 residues in the CDR3.

The chain combines TRBV13 with TRBJ2-2; the D is unclear. The CDR3 is 17 amino acids. Per the germline V gene, CDR1 is PRHDT and CDR2 is FYEKMQ (reference sequence). Trimming removed 6 bases from V and 7 bases from J, with 24 bases in between. In DNA, the CDR3 is TGTGCCAGCAGTGACCTCGCAGGAACTTACGTTGGCGGGGAGCTGTTTTTT. This gives the protein CASSDLAGTYVGGELFF.

The CDR3 protein is CASSLVLAGSANTGELFF. Written as DNA, the CDR3 is TGTGCCAGCAGCTTAGTCCTAGCGGGATCTGCGAACACCGGGGAGCTGTTTTTT. The chain employs TRBV7-2 and TRBJ2-2, with 9 bases lining up with TRBD2. Germline lookup yields CDR1 SGHTA and CDR2 FQGNSA. The CDR3 contains 18 residues. The trim removed 1 base at V and 0 bases at J, leaving 6 bases unmatched.

Remarks on this clone: Other DNA variants within this sample encode the same CDR3. The chain uses TRBV11-3 and TRBJ2-1, with 9 nucleotides matching TRBD2. Germline V lookup: CDR1 SGHNT, CDR2 YENEEA. With 3 bases clipped from V and 10 bases from J, the junction kept 7 bases outside the gene matches. The length of the CDR3 is 14 residues. The CDR3 loop reads CASSLGLASAEQFF. CDR3 nucleotide sequence: TGTGCCAGCAGCTTGGGACTAGCCTCAGCCGAGCAGTTCTTC.

The V and J genes are TRBV7-2 and TRBJ2-7, with a possible D match to TRBD2 (5 bases). Germline values: CDR1 SGHTA, CDR2 FQGNSA. Trimming cost V 0 bases and J 3 bases, with 6 bases left between them. The CDR3 covers 13 residues. The CDR3 DNA sequence: TGTGCCAGCAGCTTAGCCGGGATCTACGAGCAGTACTTC. Translation: CASSLAGIYEQYF.

This chain links TRBV28 with TRBJ2-7; TRBD1 or TRBD2 may be the D gene (5 bases each). The germline V gene encodes CDR1 MDHEN and CDR2 SYDVKM. This CDR3 comprises 14 residues. V dropped 3 bases and J dropped 2 bases, with 11 bases sitting between them. This CDR3 is CASSFGDGTYEQYF. As DNA, the CDR3 is TGTGCCAGCAGTTTTGGGGACGGGACCTACGAGCAGTACTTC. Looking up the rest from reference TRBV28 and TRBJ2-7 gives the full variable domain: DVKVTQSSRYLVKRTGEKVFLECVQDMDHENMFWYRQDPGLGLRLIYFSYDVKMKEKGDIPEGYSVSREKKERFSLILESASTNQTSMYLCASSFGDGTYEQYFGPGTRLTVT.